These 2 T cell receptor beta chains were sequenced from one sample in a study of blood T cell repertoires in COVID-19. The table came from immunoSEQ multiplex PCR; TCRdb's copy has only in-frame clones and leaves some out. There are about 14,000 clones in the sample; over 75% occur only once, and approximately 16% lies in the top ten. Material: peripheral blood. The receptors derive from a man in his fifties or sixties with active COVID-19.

The CDR3 DNA reads TGTGCCAGCAGCTTAGCCACTAGCACAGATACGCAGTATTTT. This sequence encodes CASSLATSTDTQYF. The chain is built from TRBV7-2 and TRBJ2-3; D gene uncertain. CDR1 and CDR2 from the germline V gene are SGHTA and FQGNSA. V lost 0 bases to trimming and J lost 0 bases, with 4 bases between them. CDR3 length equals 14 residues.

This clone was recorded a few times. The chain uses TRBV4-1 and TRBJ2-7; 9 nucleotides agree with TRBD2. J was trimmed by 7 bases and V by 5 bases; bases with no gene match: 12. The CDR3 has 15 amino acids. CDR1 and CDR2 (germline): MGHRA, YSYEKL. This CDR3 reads CASSDSGRPSGEQYF. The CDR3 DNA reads TGCGCCAGCAGCGACAGCGGGAGGCCCTCGGGTGAGCAGTACTTC.